The 6 T cell receptor beta chains below all came from one sample that was sequenced in a study of blood T cell repertoires in COVID-19. Only in-frame clones appear in the TCRdb table, and some are missing; sequencing was by immunoSEQ multiplex PCR. The profile shows under 250,000 clones, around 83% of them singletons. Sequenced sample: peripheral blood. These receptors were collected from a woman between 45 and 65 years old with acute or convalescent COVID-19.

J is TRBJ1-5 and V is TRBV5-8; unclear D gene. This CDR3 region has 17 residues. Germline V gene data show CDR1 as SGHTS and CDR2 as YDEGEE. V dropped 2 bases and J dropped 2 bases, with 17 bases sitting between them. CDR3 sequence reads: CASSFILLSRGNQPQHF. Here the CDR3 DNA reads TGTGCCAGCAGCTTTATACTTCTCTCGAGGGGCAATCAGCCCCAGCATTTT. Full variable domain (remainder filled in from reference TRBV5-8 and TRBJ1-5): EAGVTQSPTHLIKTRGQQATLRCSPISGHTSVYWYQQALGLGLQFLLWYDEGEERNRGNFPPRFSGRQFPNYSSELNVNALELEDSALYLCASSFILLSRGNQPQHFGDGTRLSIL.

This clone was recorded once. The chain combines TRBV27 with TRBJ2-7; 7 nucleotides align to TRBD1. Germline-derived CDR1 and CDR2 are MNHEY and SMNVEV (reference sequence). Trimming cost V 0 bases and J 4 bases; bases outside gene matches: 6. The CDR3 loop spans 15 amino acids. CDR3 nucleotide sequence: TGTGCCAGCAGTTTATCCGCCGCAGGGGGTTACGAGCAGTACTTC. It translates to CASSLSAAGGYEQYF.

The chain has TRBV3-1 (or the pseudogene TRBV3-2) and TRBJ1-1, with 8 nucleotides matching TRBD1. With V trimmed by 0 bases and J by 1 base, 4 bases remained unmatched. The CDR3 is 16 amino acids. Germline CDR1 reads LGHDT; CDR2 reads YNNKEL (reference sequence). For the CDR3, the DNA is TGTGCCAGCAGCCAAGAACGGACAGGGACGAACACTGAAGCTTTCTTT. Translating gives CASSQERTGTNTEAFF.

There are a few counts of this clone. This CDR3 is CASSQSRERARSYNEQFF. The CDR3 coding sequence is TGCGCCAGCAGTCAATCAAGGGAGCGGGCACGCTCCTACAATGAGCAGTTCTTC. The chain employs TRBV23-1 and TRBJ2-1; the D gene is possibly TRBD2 (6 bases). TRBV23-1 is an open reading frame, and its role is uncertain. The V end lost 0 bases, the J end lost 0 bases, and 15 bases lay between the germline ends. This CDR3 region has 18 residues.

The chain combines TRBV27 with TRBJ1-6; TRBD1 matches 7 bases. Germline CDR1 is MNHEY and CDR2 is SMNVEV (reference sequence). There are 15 residues in the CDR3. V was clipped by 6 bases and J by 10 bases; unmatched bases: 12. CDR3 loop: CASRQAEGALSPLHF. The CDR3, as DNA: TGTGCCAGCAGACAGGCGGAGGGGGCTCTATCACCCCTCCACTTT.

This chain links TRBV5-1 with TRBJ1-2; no definite D call. This CDR3 spans 16 amino acids. V lost 0 bases, J lost 1 base, and 13 bases lay in between. Germline-derived CDR1 and CDR2 are SGHRS and YFSETQ. CDR3 DNA: TGCGCCAGCAGCTTGGGTGTCTCGAGTTTTAACTATGGCTACACCTTC. Protein: CASSLGVSSFNYGYTF.